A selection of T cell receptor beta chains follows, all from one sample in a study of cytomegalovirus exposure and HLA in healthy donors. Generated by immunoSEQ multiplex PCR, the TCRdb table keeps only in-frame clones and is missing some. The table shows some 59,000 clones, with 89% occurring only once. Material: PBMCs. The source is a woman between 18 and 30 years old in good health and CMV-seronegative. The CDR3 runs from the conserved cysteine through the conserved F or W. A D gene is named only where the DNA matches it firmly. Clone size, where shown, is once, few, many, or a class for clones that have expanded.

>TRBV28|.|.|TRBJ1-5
CASRARGAGGNQPQHF
TGTGCCAGCAGGGCACGGGGGGCGGGTGGCAATCAGCCCCAGCATTTT
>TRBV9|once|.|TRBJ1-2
CASSVAPRYDYTF
TGTGCCAGCAGCGTAGCTCCCCGCTATGACTACACCTTC
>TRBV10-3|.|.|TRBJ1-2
CAIREQGSYGYTF
TGTGCCATCAGAGAACAGGGTAGCTATGGCTACACCTTC
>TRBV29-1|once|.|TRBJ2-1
CSVEGELSYNEQFF
TGCAGCGTTGAAGGTGAACTATCCTACAATGAGCAGTTCTTC
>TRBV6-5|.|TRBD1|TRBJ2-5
CASSYDRGQETQYF
TGTGCCAGCAGTTACGACAGGGGACAAGAGACCCAGTACTTC
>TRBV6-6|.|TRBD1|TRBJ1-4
CASSPGQDEWEKLFF
TGTGCCAGCAGTCCTGGACAGGACGAATGGGAAAAACTGTTTTTT
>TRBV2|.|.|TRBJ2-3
CASMRDSTDTQYF
TGTGCCAGCATGAGGGACTCCACAGATACGCAGTATTTT
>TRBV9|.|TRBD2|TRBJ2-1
CASSVDGTSLYNEQFF
TGTGCCAGCAGCGTAGACGGGACTAGCCTCTACAATGAGCAGTTCTTC
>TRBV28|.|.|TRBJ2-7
CASSLRGHYEQYF
TGTGCCAGCAGTTTAAGGGGTCACTACGAGCAGTACTTC
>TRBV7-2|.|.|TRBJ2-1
CASSLVLAGPYNEQFF
TGTGCCAGCAGCTTAGTGCTAGCTGGTCCCTACAATGAGCAGTTCTTC
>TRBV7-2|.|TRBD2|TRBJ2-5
CASSLPWTSRETQYF
TGTGCCAGCAGCTTACCTTGGACTAGCCGGGAGACCCAGTACTTC
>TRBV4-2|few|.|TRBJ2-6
CASSQVNSGSGANVLTF
TGTGCCAGCAGCCAAGTCAATTCGGGCTCTGGGGCCAACGTCCTGACTTTC
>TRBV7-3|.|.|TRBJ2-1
CASSPTRPSNEQFF
TGTGCCAGCAGCCCCACTAGACCGAGCAATGAGCAGTTCTTC
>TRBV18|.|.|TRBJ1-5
CASSPQGNRDQPQHF
TGTGCCAGCTCCCCACAAGGAAACAGGGATCAGCCCCAGCATTTT
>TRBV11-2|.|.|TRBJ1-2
CASSLVGGLNTF
TGTGCCAGCAGCTTAGTCGGCGGTTTGAATACCTTC
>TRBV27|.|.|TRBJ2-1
CASIGLANNEQFF
TGTGCCAGCATCGGGTTAGCCAACAATGAGCAGTTCTTC
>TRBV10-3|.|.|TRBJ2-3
CAIRVTGSDTQYF
TGTGCCATCAGGGTGACTGGCTCAGATACGCAGTATTTT
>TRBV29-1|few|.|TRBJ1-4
CSVNPGGEKLFF
TGCAGCGTTAATCCAGGTGGTGAAAAACTGTTTTTT
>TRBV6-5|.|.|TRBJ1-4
CASSYSGTNEKLFF
TGTGCCAGCAGTTACTCGGGCACTAATGAAAAACTGTTTTTT
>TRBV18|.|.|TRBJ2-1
CATKIQGLDEQFF
TGTGCCACCAAAATACAGGGATTGGATGAGCAGTTCTTC
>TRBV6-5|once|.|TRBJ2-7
CASSYTENPSYEQYF
TGTGCCAGCAGTTATACAGAGAATCCGAGTTACGAGCAGTACTTC
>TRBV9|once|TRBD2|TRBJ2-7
CASSSGGAYEQYF
TGTGCCAGCAGCTCCGGGGGGGCTTACGAGCAGTACTTC
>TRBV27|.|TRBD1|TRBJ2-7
CASSEGQRYEQYF
TGTGCCAGCAGTGAGGGACAGCGATACGAGCAGTACTTC
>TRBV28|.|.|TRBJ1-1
CASSSTGEATEAFF
TGTGCCAGCAGTTCCACGGGGGAAGCGACTGAAGCTTTCTTT
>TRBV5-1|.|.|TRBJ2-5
CASSLAAFSGKETQYF
TGCGCCAGCAGCTTGGCAGCTTTTAGCGGCAAAGAGACCCAGTACTTC
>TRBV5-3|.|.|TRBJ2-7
CARSSLREGESSYEQYF
TGTGCCAGAAGCTCCCTGAGGGAGGGGGAGAGCTCCTACGAGCAGTACTTC
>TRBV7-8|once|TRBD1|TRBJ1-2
CASSSGQGNYGYTF
TGTGCCAGCAGCTCGGGACAGGGGAACTATGGCTACACCTTC
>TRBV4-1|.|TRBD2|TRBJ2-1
CASSQENPGLGRFF
TGCGCCAGCAGCCAAGAAAATCCGGGACTAGGGAGATTCTTC
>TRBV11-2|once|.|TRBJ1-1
CASSLTWEAFF
TGTGCCAGCAGCCTTACTTGGGAAGCTTTCTTT
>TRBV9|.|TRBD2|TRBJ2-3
CASSVASGRASSTDTQYF
TGTGCCAGCAGCGTAGCCAGCGGGAGAGCCTCTAGCACAGATACGCAGTATTTT
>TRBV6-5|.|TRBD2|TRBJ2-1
CASSYRGTSGYNEQFF
TGTGCCAGCAGTTACCGCGGGACTAGCGGGTACAATGAGCAGTTCTTC
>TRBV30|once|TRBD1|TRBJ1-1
CAWSATGEEAFF
TGTGCCTGGAGCGCGACAGGGGAGGAAGCTTTCTTT
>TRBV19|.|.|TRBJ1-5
CASHRQEGLNQPQHF
TGTGCCAGTCATCGTCAGGAGGGGCTCAATCAGCCCCAGCATTTT
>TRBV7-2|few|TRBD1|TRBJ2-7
CASSFKGTGAYEQYF
TGTGCCAGCAGCTTCAAAGGGACAGGGGCCTACGAGCAGTACTTC
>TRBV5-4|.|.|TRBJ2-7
CASSPAASYEQYF
TGTGCCAGCAGCCCAGCGGCGTCCTACGAGCAGTACTTC
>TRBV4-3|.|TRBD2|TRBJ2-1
CASSQDVVAGLAGYNEQFF
TGCGCCAGCAGCCAAGACGTGGTGGCGGGCCTAGCGGGCTACAATGAGCAGTTCTTC
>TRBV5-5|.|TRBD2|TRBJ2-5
CASSLSGLAGVETQYF
TGTGCCAGCAGCCTCTCGGGACTAGCGGGAGTAGAGACCCAGTACTTC
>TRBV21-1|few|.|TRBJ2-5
CASSNPQGARETQYF
TGTGCCAGCAGCAACCCCCAGGGGGCTCGAGAGACCCAGTACTTC
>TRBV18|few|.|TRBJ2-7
CASSLLDRTYEQYF
TGTGCCAGCTCGCTACTGGACAGAACCTACGAGCAGTACTTC
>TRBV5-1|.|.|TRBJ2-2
CASSLGLAMRSGELFF
TGCGCCAGCAGCTTAGGGCTAGCGATGAGGTCCGGGGAGCTGTTTTTT
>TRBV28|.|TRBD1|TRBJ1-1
CASTYRTGLNTEAFF
TGTGCCAGTACGTACCGGACAGGATTGAACACTGAAGCTTTCTTT
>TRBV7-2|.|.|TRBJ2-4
CASSPGADIQYF
TGTGCCAGCAGCCCAGGGGCGGACATTCAGTACTTC
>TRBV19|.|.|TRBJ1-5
CASSMEGGQPQHF
TGTGCCAGTAGTATGGAGGGAGGGCAGCCCCAGCATTTT
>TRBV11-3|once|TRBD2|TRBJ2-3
CASSLDSGRAGTDTQYF
TGTGCCAGCAGCCTCGATAGCGGGAGGGCCGGCACAGATACGCAGTATTTT
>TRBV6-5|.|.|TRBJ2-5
CASIQGETQYF
TGTGCCAGCATCCAGGGGGAGACCCAGTACTTC
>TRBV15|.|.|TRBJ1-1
CATSRERRNTEAFF
TGTGCCACCAGCAGAGAAAGGAGGAACACTGAAGCTTTCTTT
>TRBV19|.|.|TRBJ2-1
CASSRDDNLYSYNEQFF
TGTGCCAGTAGTAGAGACGACAACCTGTACTCCTACAATGAGCAGTTCTTC
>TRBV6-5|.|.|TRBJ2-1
CASSYIGENYNEQFF
TGTGCCAGCAGTTACATTGGAGAAAACTACAATGAGCAGTTCTTC
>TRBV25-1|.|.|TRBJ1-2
CASSEAGFDYGYTF
TGTGCCAGCAGTGAAGCAGGCTTCGACTATGGCTACACCTTC